In this sample, the clone carrying this TCR beta chain turned up a few times. The CDR3 runs to 15 residues. Looked up from germline, CDR1 is MNHEY and CDR2 is SVGAGI. Trimming removed 0 bases from V and 3 bases from J, with 9 bases in between. Only in-frame clones appear in the TCRdb table, and some are missing; sequencing was by immunoSEQ multiplex PCR. In the table there are about 220,000 clones, about 79% of which are singletons. The sample belongs to a study of blood T cell repertoires in COVID-19. Sequencing was performed on PBMCs or T cells enriched from blood (not recorded which). This sequence joins TRBV6-5 and TRBJ1-5; tentative D call: TRBD1 (5 bases). The receptor was derived from a woman aged 60-70 years who had recovered from COVID-19. For the CDR3, the DNA is TGTGCCAGCAGTTACTCGAGACAGCACAATCAGCCCCAGCATTTT. Its translation is CASSYSRQHNQPQHF.